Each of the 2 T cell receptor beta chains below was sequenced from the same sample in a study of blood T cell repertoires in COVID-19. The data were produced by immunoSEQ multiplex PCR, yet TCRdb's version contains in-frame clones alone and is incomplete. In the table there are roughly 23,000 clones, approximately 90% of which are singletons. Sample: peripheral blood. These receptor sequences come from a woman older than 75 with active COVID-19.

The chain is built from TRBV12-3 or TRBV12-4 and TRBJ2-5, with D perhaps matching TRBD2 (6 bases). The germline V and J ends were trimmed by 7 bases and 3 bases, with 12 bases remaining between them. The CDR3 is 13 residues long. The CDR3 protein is CASTRDWEETQYF. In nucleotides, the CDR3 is TGTGCCAGCACCAGGGACTGGGAAGAGACCCAGTACTTC.

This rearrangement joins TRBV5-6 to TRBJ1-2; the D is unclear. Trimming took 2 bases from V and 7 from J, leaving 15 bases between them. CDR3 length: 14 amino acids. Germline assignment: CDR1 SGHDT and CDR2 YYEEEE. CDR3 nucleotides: TGTGCCAGCAGCTTTTTAGCCCCAGTGGGTGGCTACACCTTC. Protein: CASSFLAPVGGYTF.